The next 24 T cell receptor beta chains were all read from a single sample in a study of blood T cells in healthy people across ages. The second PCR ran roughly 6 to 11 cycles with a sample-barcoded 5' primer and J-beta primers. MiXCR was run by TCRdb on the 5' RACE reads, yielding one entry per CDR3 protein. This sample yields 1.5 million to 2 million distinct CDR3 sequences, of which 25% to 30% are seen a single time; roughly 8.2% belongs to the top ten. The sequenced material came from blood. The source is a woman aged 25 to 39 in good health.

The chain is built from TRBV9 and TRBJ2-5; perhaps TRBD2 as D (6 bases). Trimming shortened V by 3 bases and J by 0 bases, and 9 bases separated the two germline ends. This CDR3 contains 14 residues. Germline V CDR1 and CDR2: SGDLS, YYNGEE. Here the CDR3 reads CASSGIADQETQYF. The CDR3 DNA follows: TGTGCCAGCAGCGGAATAGCGGACCAAGAGACCCAGTACTTC.

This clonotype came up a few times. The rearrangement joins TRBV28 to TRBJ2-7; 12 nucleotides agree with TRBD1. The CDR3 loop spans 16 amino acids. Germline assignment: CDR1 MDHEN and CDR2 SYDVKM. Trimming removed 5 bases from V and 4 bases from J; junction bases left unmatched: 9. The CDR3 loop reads CASSPGTGGTFYEQYF. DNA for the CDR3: TGTGCCAGCAGTCCGGGGACAGGGGGCACTTTTTACGAGCAGTACTTC.

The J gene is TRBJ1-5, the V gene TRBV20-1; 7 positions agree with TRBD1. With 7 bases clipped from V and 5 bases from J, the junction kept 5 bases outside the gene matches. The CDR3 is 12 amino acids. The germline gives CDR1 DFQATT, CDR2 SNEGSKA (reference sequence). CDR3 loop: CSVSRGYQPQHF. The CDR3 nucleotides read TGCAGTGTCAGCAGGGGGTATCAGCCCCAGCATTTT.

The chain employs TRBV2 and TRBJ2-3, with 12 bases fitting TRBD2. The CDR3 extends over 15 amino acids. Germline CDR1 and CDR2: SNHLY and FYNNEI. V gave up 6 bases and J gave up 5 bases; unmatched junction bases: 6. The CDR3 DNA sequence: TGTGCCAGCAGCCCTCCGACTAGCGGGAGAGATACGCAGTATTTT. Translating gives CASSPPTSGRDTQYF.

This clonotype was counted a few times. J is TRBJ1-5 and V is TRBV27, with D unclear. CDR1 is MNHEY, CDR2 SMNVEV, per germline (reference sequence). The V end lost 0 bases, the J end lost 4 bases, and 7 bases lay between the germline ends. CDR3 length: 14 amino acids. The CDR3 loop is CASSLSSRNQPQHF. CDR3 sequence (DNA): TGTGCCAGCAGTTTATCGTCGCGTAATCAGCCCCAGCATTTT.

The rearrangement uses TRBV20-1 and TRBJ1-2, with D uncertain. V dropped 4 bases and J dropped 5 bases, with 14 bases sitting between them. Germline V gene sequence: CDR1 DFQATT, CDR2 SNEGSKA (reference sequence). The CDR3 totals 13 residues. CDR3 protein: CSAKGKANYGYTF. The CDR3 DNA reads TGCAGTGCTAAGGGTAAAGCAAATTATGGCTACACCTTC.

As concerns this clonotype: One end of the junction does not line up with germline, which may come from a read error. CDR3 coding DNA: TGTGCCAGCAGTGTGTCGGGTACAGATGCGCAGTATTTT. Residues: CASSVSGTDAQYF. V gene TRBV12-3 or TRBV12-4 combines with J gene TRBJ2-3, with no clear D. This CDR3 is 13 amino acids long.

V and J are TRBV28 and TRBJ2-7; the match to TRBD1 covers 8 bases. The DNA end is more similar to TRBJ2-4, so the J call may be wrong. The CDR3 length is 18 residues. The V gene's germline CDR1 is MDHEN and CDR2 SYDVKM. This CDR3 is CASSSNTWTGRAKNIQYF. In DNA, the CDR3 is TGTGCCAGCAGTTCGAATACCTGGACAGGGAGGGCCAAAAACATTCAGTACTTC.

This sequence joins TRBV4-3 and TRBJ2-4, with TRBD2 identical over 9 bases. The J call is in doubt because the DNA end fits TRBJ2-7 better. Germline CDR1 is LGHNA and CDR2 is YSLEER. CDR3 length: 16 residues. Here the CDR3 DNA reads TGCGCCAGCAGCCAAGATAGCGGGAGTTGGGCCTACGAGCAGTACTTC. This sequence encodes CASSQDSGSWAYEQYF.

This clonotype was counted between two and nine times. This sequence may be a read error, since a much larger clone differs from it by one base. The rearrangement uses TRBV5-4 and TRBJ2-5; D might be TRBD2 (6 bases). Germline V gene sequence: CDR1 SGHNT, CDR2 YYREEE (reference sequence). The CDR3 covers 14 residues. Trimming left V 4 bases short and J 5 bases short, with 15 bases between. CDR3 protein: CASSRGEAGETQYF. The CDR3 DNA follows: TGTGCCAGCAGCCGAGGGGAGGCCGGGGAGACCCAGTACTTC.

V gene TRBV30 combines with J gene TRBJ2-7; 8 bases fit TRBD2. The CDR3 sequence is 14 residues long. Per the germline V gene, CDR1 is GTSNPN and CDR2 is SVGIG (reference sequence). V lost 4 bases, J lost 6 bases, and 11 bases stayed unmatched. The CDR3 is CAWMSSGSVLEQYF. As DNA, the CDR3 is TGTGCCTGGATGTCTAGCGGGTCTGTTCTCGAGCAGTACTTC.

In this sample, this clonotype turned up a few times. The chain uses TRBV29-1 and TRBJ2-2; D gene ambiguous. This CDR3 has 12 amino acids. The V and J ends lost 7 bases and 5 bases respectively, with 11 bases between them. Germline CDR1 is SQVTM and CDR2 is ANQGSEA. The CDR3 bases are TGCAGCGGGCGGTCACGGACCGGGGAGCTGTTTTTT. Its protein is CSGRSRTGELFF.

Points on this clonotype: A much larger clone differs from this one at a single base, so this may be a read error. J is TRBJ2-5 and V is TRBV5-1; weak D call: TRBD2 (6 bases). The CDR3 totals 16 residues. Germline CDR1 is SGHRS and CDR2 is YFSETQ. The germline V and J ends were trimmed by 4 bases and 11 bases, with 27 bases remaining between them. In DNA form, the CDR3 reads TGCGCCAGCAGCGTAACCGGGACTGGGTCTGAGGGAGAGCAGTACTTC. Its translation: CASSVTGTGSEGEQYF.

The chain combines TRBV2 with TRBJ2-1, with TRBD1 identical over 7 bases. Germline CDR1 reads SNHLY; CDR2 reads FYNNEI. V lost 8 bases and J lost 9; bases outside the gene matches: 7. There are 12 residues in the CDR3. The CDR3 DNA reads TGTGCCAGCCGCCGCTCAGGGGGTGAGCAGTTCTTC. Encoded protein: CASRRSGGEQFF.

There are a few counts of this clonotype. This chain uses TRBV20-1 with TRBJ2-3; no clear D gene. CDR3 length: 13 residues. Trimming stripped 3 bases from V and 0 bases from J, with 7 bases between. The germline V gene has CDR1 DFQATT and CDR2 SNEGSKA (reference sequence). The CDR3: CSARPFSTDTQYF. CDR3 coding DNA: TGCAGTGCTAGGCCCTTCAGCACAGATACGCAGTATTTT.

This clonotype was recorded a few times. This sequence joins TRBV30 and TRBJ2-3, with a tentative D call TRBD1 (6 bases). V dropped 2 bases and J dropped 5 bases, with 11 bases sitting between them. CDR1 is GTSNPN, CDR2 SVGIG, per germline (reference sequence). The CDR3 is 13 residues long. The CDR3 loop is CAWSPRRGDTQYF. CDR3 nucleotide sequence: TGTGCCTGGAGTCCGCGCAGGGGAGATACGCAGTATTTT.

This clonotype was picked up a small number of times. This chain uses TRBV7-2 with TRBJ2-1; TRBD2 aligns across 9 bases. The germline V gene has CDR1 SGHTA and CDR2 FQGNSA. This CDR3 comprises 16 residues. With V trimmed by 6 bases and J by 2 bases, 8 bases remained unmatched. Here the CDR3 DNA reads TGTGCCAGCAGGCCCCCCCCTAGCGGGACCTACAATGAGCAGTTCTTC. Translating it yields CASRPPPSGTYNEQFF.

The CDR3 here is CASTRRGGLGTGELFF. The CDR3 DNA follows: TGTGCCAGCACCAGGCGGGGGGGCCTTGGCACCGGGGAGCTGTTTTTT. The chain uses TRBV6-5 and TRBJ2-2; 9 bases align to TRBD2. Germline loops: CDR1 MNHEY, CDR2 SVGAGI. V gave up 7 bases and J gave up 4 bases; unmatched junction bases: 10. This CDR3 is built from 16 residues.

DNA for the CDR3: TGTGCCTGGAGTGTCAGAGCGAACACTGAAGCTTTCTTT. It encodes CAWSVRANTEAFF. V usage is TRBV30 and J usage is TRBJ1-1; D uncertain. From germline, CDR1 is GTSNPN and CDR2 SVGIG (reference sequence). Between the trimmed V and J ends, which lost 0 bases and 1 base, there was a span of 6 bases. The CDR3 contains 13 residues.

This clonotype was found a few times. CDR3 nucleotides: TGTGCCAGCAGTGGGTTCAGGGGAAATGAGCAGTTCTTC. Its protein product is CASSGFRGNEQFF. The J gene is TRBJ2-1, the V gene TRBV28, with D possibly matching TRBD1 (6 bases). Germline CDR1 MDHEN, CDR2 SYDVKM. V lost 5 bases to trimming and J lost 7 bases, with 12 bases between them. This CDR3 comprises 13 residues.

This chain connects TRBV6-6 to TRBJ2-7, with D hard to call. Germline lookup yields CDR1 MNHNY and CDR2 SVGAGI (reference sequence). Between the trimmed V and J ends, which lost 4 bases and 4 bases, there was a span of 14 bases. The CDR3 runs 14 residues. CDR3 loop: CASSSRLFAYEQYF. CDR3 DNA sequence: TGTGCCAGCAGTTCCCGACTGTTTGCTTACGAGCAGTACTTC.

The CDR3 DNA reads TGTGCCAGCAGAGGGACCGGGACAGGGGCCTACGAGCAGTACTTC. This encodes CASRGTGTGAYEQYF. The V gene is TRBV6-5, the J gene TRBJ2-7, with 10 nucleotides matching TRBD1. Germline lookup yields CDR1 MNHEY and CDR2 SVGAGI. The length of the CDR3 is 15 residues. J lost 2 bases, V lost 6 bases, and 7 bases had no gene match.

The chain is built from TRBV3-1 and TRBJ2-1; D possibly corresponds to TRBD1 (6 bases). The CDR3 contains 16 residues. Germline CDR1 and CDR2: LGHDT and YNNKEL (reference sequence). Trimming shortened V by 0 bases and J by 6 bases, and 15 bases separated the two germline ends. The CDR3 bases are TGTGCCAGCAGCCAAGATCCGGTGGGGGCGCGCAATGAGCAGTTCTTC. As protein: CASSQDPVGARNEQFF.

The CDR3 DNA reads TGTGCCAGCAGCTCCCCCTCGAGGGCTGGGGGACATCAGCCCCAGCATTTT. As protein: CASSSPSRAGGHQPQHF. The chain has TRBV6-6 and TRBJ1-5, with a possible D match to TRBD1 (5 bases). V gave up 6 bases and J gave up 5 bases, with 23 bases separating them. The CDR3 has 17 residues. Germline CDR1 reads MNHNY; CDR2 reads SVGAGI (reference sequence).